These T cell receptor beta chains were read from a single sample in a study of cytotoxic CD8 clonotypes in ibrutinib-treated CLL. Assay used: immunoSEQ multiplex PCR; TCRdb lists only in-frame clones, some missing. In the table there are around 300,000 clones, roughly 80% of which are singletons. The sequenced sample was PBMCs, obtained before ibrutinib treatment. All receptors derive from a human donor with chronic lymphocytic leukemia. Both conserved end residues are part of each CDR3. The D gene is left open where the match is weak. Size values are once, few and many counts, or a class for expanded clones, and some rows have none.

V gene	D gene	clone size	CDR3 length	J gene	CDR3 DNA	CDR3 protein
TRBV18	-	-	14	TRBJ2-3	TGTGCCAGTACGACGGGGTTTGTCACAGATACGCAGTATTTT	CASTTGFVTDTQYF
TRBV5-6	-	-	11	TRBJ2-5	TGTGCCAGCAGCTTGGCCGAGACCCAGTACTTC	CASSLAETQYF
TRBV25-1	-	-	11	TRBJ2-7	TGTGCCAGCAGTTCTATCTACGAGCAGTACTTC	CASSSIYEQYF
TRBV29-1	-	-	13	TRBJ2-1	TGCAGCGTTGAAGGGACACGCTCCAATGAGCAGTTCTTC	CSVEGTRSNEQFF
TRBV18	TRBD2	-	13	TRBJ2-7	TGTGCCAGCTCACCAGTTTTTAGCGGGGTATCGCACTTC	CASSPVFSGVSHF
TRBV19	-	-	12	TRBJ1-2	TGTGCCAGTAGTATCCACGACTATGGCTACACCTTC	CASSIHDYGYTF
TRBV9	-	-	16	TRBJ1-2	TGTGCCAGCAGCGACCTCCGGGACACTAATATGGGAGGCTACACCTTC	CASSDLRDTNMGGYTF
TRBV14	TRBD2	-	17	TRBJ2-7	TGTGCCAGCAGCCAATTAGGACTAGCGGGTGCCTCCTACGAGCAGTACTTC	CASSQLGLAGASYEQYF
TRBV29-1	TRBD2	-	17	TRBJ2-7	TGCAGCGTTCCCTCACCACCATCCAGCAGCGGGAAGGGAGAGCAGTACTTC	CSVPSPPSSSGKGEQYF
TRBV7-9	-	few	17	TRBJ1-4	TGTGCCAGCAGCTTAGCGGCAGGGTCCATTACTAATGAAAAACTGTTTTTT	CASSLAAGSITNEKLFF
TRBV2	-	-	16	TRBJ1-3	TGTGCCAGCAGATACAGGGAAGAGGGCTCTGGAAACACCATATATTTT	CASRYREEGSGNTIYF
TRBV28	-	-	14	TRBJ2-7	TGTGCCAGCAGTTTTCCAGGGAGCTCCTACGAGCAGTACTTC	CASSFPGSSYEQYF
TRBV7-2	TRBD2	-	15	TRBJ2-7	TGTGCCAGCAGCTTAGATCGGTACTCGGGAGGCGAGCAGTACTTC	CASSLDRYSGGEQYF
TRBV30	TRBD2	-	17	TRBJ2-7	TGTGCCTGGAGCCCAAGGTGGGTAGCGGGAGTTTTATACGAGCAGTACTTC	CAWSPRWVAGVLYEQYF
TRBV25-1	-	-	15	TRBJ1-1	TGTGCCAGCAGAGAAACGCCCACAATGAACACTGAAGCTTTCTTT	CASRETPTMNTEAFF
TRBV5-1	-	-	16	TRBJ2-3	TGCGCCAGCAGCTTGGCCACCGCCGGTAGCACAGATACGCAGTATTTT	CASSLATAGSTDTQYF